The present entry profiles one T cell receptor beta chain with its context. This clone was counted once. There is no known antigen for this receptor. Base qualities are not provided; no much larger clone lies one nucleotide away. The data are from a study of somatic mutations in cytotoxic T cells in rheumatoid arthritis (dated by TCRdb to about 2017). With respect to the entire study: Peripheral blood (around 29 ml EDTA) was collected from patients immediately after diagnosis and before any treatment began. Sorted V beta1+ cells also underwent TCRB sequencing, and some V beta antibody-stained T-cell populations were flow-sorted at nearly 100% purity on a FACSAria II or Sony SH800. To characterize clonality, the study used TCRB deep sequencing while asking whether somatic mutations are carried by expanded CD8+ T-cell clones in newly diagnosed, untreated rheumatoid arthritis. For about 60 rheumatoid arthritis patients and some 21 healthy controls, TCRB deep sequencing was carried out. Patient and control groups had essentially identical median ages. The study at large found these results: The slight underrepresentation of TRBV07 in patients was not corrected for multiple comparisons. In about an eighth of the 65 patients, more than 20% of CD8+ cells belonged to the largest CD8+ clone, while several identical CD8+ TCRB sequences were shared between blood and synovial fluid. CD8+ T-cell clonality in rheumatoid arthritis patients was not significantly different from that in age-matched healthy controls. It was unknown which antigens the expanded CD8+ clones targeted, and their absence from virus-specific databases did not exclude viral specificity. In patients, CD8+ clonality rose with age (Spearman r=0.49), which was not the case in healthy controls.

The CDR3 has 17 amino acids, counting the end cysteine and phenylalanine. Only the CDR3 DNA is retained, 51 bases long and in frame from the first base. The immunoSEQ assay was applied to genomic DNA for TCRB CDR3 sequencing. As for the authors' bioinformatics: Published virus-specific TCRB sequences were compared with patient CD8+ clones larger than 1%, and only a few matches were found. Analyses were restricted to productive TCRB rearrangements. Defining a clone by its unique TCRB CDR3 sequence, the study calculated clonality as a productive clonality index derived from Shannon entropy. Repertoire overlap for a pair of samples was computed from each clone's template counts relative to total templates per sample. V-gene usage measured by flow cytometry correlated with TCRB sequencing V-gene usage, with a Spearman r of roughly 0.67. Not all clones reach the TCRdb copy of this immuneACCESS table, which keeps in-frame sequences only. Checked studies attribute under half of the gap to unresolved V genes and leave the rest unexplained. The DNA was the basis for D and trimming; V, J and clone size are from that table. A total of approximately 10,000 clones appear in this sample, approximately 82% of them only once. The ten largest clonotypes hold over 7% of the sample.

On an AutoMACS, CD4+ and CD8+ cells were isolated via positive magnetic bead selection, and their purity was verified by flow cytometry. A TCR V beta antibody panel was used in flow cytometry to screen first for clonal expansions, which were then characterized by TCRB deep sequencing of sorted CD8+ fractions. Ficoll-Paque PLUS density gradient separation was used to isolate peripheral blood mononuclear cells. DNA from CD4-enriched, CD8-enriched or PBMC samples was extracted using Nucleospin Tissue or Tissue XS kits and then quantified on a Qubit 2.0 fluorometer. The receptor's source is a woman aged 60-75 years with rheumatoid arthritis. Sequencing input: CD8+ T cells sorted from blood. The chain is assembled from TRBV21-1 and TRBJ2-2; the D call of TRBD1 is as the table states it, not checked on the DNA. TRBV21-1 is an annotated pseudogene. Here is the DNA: TGTGCCAGCAGCAAAGCCGAGACAGGGGGCGTCTCCGGGGAGCTGTTTTTT. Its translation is CASSKAETGGVSGELFF.